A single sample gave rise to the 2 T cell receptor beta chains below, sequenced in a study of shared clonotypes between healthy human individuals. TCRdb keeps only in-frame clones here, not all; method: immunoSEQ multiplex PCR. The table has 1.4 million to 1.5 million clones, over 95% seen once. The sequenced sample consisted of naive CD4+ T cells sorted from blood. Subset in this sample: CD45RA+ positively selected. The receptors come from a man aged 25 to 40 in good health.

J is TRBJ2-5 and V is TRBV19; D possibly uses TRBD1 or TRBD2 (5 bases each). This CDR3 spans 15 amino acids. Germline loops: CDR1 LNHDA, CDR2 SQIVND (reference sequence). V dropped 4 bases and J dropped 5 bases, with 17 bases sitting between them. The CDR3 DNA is TGTGCCAGTAGTACAGGGACCCACGGCGGGGAGACCCAGTACTTC. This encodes CASSTGTHGGETQYF.

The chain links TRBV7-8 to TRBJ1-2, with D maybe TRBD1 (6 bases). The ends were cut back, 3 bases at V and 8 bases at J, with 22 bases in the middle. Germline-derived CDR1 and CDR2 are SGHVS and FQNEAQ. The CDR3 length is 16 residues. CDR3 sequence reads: CASSFVFDRKGPGYTF. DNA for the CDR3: TGTGCCAGCAGCTTTGTATTCGACAGGAAGGGGCCCGGCTACACCTTC.